This passage covers 28 T cell receptor beta chains from one sample sequenced in a study of blood T cell repertoires in COVID-19. TCRdb keeps only in-frame clones here, not all; method: immunoSEQ multiplex PCR. The sample consists of roughly 290,000 clones, around 82% of them appearing once. Source material: peripheral blood. The origin of the receptors is an older person with COVID-19, enrolled during active disease.

This clone was counted once. At one boundary the junction diverges from the germline segment, which might be a read error. The rearrangement uses TRBV7-3 and TRBJ2-1; the match to TRBD1 covers 9 bases. Germline V gene data show CDR1 as SGHTA and CDR2 as FQGTGA. This CDR3 spans 15 amino acids. For the CDR3, the DNA is TGTGCCAGCAGCGTAACAGGGGGCGTCTACAATGAGCAGTTCTTC. It codes for CASSVTGGVYNEQFF.

The chain uses TRBV4-3 and TRBJ2-1, with TRBD2 identical over 8 bases. The CDR3 loop spans 15 amino acids. Germline lookup yields CDR1 LGHNA and CDR2 YSLEER. Trimming removed 2 bases from V and 6 bases from J; junction bases left unmatched: 6. The CDR3 loop reads CASSQMTGGFNEQFF. DNA of the CDR3: TGCGCCAGCAGCCAAATGACGGGAGGGTTCAATGAGCAGTTCTTC.

The chain employs TRBV28 and TRBJ2-7; 7 bases are a match to TRBD1. The J segment lost 5 bases and the V segment lost 6 bases, leaving 7 bases of the junction unmatched. The CDR3 extends over 13 amino acids. CDR1 and CDR2 from the germline V gene are MDHEN and SYDVKM. This CDR3 is CASRETGLDEQYF. CDR3 nucleotide sequence: TGTGCCAGCAGAGAGACAGGGCTGGACGAGCAGTACTTC.

V and J are TRBV30 and TRBJ1-3; D possibly corresponds to TRBD1 (6 bases). Trimming removed 5 bases at V and 3 bases at J, with 11 bases between. This CDR3 has 13 amino acids. CDR1 is GTSNPN and CDR2 is SVGIG in the germline V gene (reference sequence). The CDR3 region has the DNA TGTGCCTGGGAGGACAGCCTTGGAAACACCATATATTTT. The encoded protein is CAWEDSLGNTIYF.

This chain joins TRBV27 and TRBJ1-6, with D maybe TRBD1 (5 bases). The germline V gene has CDR1 MNHEY and CDR2 SMNVEV (reference sequence). V was trimmed by 1 base and J by 7 bases, leaving 14 bases between them. The CDR3 loop spans 16 amino acids. The CDR3 reads CASSLYQGRLNSPLHF. The CDR3 DNA sequence: TGTGCCAGCAGTTTATATCAGGGTCGGTTAAATTCACCCCTCCACTTT.

The rearrangement uses TRBV28 and TRBJ2-7; the match to TRBD1 covers 10 bases. Trimming at V came to 6 bases and at J to 5 bases, leaving 7 bases not matched to a gene. The CDR3 sequence is 14 residues long. Germline CDR1 and CDR2: MDHEN and SYDVKM. CDR3 sequence: CASSRQGARNEQYF. CDR3 nucleotides: TGTGCCAGCAGCAGACAGGGGGCAAGGAACGAGCAGTACTTC. Supplemented by reference TRBV28 and TRBJ2-7, the full variable domain reads DVKVTQSSRYLVKRTGEKVFLECVQDMDHENMFWYRQDPGLGLRLIYFSYDVKMKEKGDIPEGYSVSREKKERFSLILESASTNQTSMYLCASSRQGARNEQYFGPGTRLTVT.

The chain is built from TRBV5-8 and TRBJ1-2; 11 bases align to TRBD1. Germline lookup yields CDR1 SGHTS and CDR2 YDEGEE. J gave up 10 bases and V 4 bases, and 9 bases lay outside the gene matches. This CDR3 has 14 residues. CDR3 protein: CASSRRRDRGAYTF. The CDR3 coding sequence is TGTGCCAGCAGCCGCAGGCGGGACAGGGGGGCCTACACCTTC.

This chain joins TRBV5-4 and TRBJ2-7; 9 nucleotides match TRBD1. CDR3 length: 16 amino acids. After removal of 1 base from V and 7 bases from J, the junction contained 12 bases not matched to a gene. The V gene's germline CDR1 is SGHNT and CDR2 YYREEE (reference sequence). The DNA for the CDR3 is TGTGCCAGCAGCTTGTATTCGGGACAGGGTTCACAAGAGCAGTACTTC. Translation: CASSLYSGQGSQEQYF.

The table lists this clone with a count of one. The chain employs TRBV7-3 and TRBJ1-3; weak D call: TRBD1 (6 bases). Between the trimmed V and J ends, which lost 2 bases and 2 bases, there was a span of 10 bases. Germline assignment: CDR1 SGHTA and CDR2 FQGTGA. This CDR3 is built from 15 residues. This chain's CDR3 is CASSLATGTGNTIYF. The CDR3, as DNA: TGTGCCAGCAGCTTAGCAACAGGGACTGGAAACACCATATATTTT.

This clone was detected only a few times. The rearrangement uses TRBV5-4 and TRBJ2-2, with 8 bases fitting TRBD1. V shed 4 bases and J 6 bases; nucleotides not matched to a gene: 14. Germline loops: CDR1 SGHNT, CDR2 YYREEE (reference sequence). The CDR3 is 17 amino acids. The CDR3 nucleotides are TGTGCCAGCAGCCTGCCAGGACAGGGAGTTATATCCGGGGAGCTGTTTTTT. This codes for CASSLPGQGVISGELFF.

The J gene is TRBJ2-2, the V gene TRBV14, with 9 nucleotides matching TRBD1. V gave up 4 bases and J gave up 7 bases; unmatched junction bases: 7. The CDR3 has 15 amino acids. Germline V gene data show CDR1 as SGHDN and CDR2 as FVKESK. CDR3 loop: CASSPRDRVSGELFF. For the CDR3, the DNA is TGTGCCAGCAGCCCCCGGGACAGGGTTAGCGGGGAGCTGTTTTTT.

The chain joins TRBV10-3 to TRBJ2-4, with D perhaps matching TRBD1 (6 bases). Germline V gene data show CDR1 as ENHRY and CDR2 as SYGVKD. The CDR3 covers 13 residues. V was trimmed by 2 bases and J by 8 bases, leaving 10 bases between them. The CDR3, as DNA: TGTGCCATCAGTGAGATACAGGGACACATTCAGTACTTC. Translating it yields CAISEIQGHIQYF.

The chain links TRBV28 to TRBJ2-7; 10 nucleotides line up with TRBD1. The CDR3 consists of 15 residues. Losses at the gene ends were 4 bases for V and 7 bases for J; bases not matched to a gene: 10. Germline CDR1 reads MDHEN; CDR2 reads SYDVKM. CDR3 bases: TGTGCCAGCAGTTCCCGACAGGGGGCTCCCCGGGAGCAGTACTTC. This sequence encodes CASSSRQGAPREQYF.

The chain joins TRBV7-9 to TRBJ2-5; 7 bases map to TRBD1. CDR3 length: 15 residues. The germline CDR1 and CDR2 sequences are SEHNR and FQNEAQ (reference sequence). V was pared by 5 bases and J by 2 bases, with 8 bases of the junction left unmatched. CDR3 sequence (DNA): TGTGCCAGCAGCCAACGGACAGGACAACAAGAGACCCAGTACTTC. This translates into CASSQRTGQQETQYF. Variable domain in full (rest from reference TRBV7-9 and TRBJ2-5): DTGVSQNPRHKITKRGQNVTFRCDPISEHNRLYWYRQTLGQGPEFLTYFQNEAQLEKSRLLSDRFSAERPKGSFSTLEIQRTEQGDSAMYLCASSQRTGQQETQYFGPGTRLLVL.

This clone was seen a few times. This chain joins TRBV5-1 and TRBJ1-6; 7 bases agree with TRBD1. This CDR3 contains 15 residues. Germline lookup yields CDR1 SGHRS and CDR2 YFSETQ. Unmatched junction bases numbered 7, after V lost 5 bases and J lost 5 bases. CDR3 in amino acids: CASSPGQQNNSPLHF. CDR3 in DNA: TGCGCCAGCAGTCCGGGACAGCAGAATAATTCACCCCTCCACTTT.

This chain uses TRBV4-1 with TRBJ1-2; D possibly corresponds to TRBD1 (6 bases). CDR3 length: 14 amino acids. The germline gives CDR1 MGHRA, CDR2 YSYEKL. V was shortened by 1 base and J by 5 bases, with 11 bases between the two germline ends. CDR3 residues: CASSQAGVPYGYTF. The CDR3 DNA reads as TGCGCCAGCAGCCAAGCAGGGGTTCCTTATGGCTACACCTTC.

The sample holds a few counts of this clone. The rearrangement joins TRBV7-6 to TRBJ2-4, with 12 bases fitting TRBD2. With V trimmed by 2 bases and J by 3 bases, 8 bases remained unmatched. Germline values: CDR1 SGHVS, CDR2 FNYEAQ. The CDR3 consists of 18 residues. The CDR3: CASSLLAGGPVGKNIQYF. CDR3 nucleotide sequence: TGTGCCAGCAGCTTACTAGCGGGAGGGCCGGTGGGCAAAAACATTCAGTACTTC. Complete variable domain (other parts from reference TRBV7-6 and TRBJ2-4): GAGVSQSPRYKVTKRGQDVALRCDPISGHVSLYWYRQALGQGPEFLTYFNYEAQQDKSGLPNDRFSAERPEGSISTLTIQRTEQRDSAMYRCASSLLAGGPVGKNIQYFGAGTRLSVL.

The V and J genes are TRBV28 and TRBJ1-5, with 7 nucleotides matching TRBD1. CDR1 is MDHEN and CDR2 is SYDVKM in the germline V gene. The CDR3 covers 12 residues. V gave up 9 bases and J gave up 7 bases; unmatched junction bases: 6. The chain's CDR3 is CASSTGWQPQHF. The CDR3 DNA reads TGTGCCAGTTCGACAGGGTGGCAGCCCCAGCATTTT.

CDR3 nucleotide sequence: TGTGCCAGTAGTATTGCGGGAGGCTCCTACAATGAGCAGTTCTTC. Translating it yields CASSIAGGSYNEQFF. The genes are TRBV19 and TRBJ2-1; 8 nucleotides align to TRBD2. Germline loops: CDR1 LNHDA, CDR2 SQIVND (reference sequence). The V and J ends lost 3 bases and 0 bases, in that order; junction bases with no gene match: 1. The CDR3 sequence is 15 residues long.

The V gene is TRBV28, the J gene TRBJ2-1; D possibly corresponds to TRBD1 (6 bases). Between the trimmed V and J ends, which lost 3 bases and 0 bases, there was a span of 12 bases. This CDR3 has 16 residues. Germline V gene sequence: CDR1 MDHEN, CDR2 SYDVKM. The CDR3 loop reads CASSLPGASSYNEQFF. CDR3 nucleotides: TGTGCCAGCAGTTTGCCAGGGGCCAGCTCCTACAATGAGCAGTTCTTC.

V usage is TRBV18 and J usage is TRBJ2-7; TRBD1 aligns across 11 bases. The CDR3 sequence is 15 residues long. Per the germline V gene, CDR1 is KGHSH and CDR2 is LQKENI. After removal of 5 bases from V and 0 bases from J, the junction contained 3 bases not matched to a gene. The chain's CDR3 is CASSKGQGASYEQYF. CDR3 DNA: TGTGCCAGCTCAAAAGGACAGGGGGCCTCCTACGAGCAGTACTTC.

J is TRBJ1-2 and V is TRBV7-2; tentative D call: TRBD1 (6 bases). Germline-derived CDR1 and CDR2 are SGHTA and FQGNSA. The CDR3 consists of 13 residues. Trimming took off 5 bases at V and 8 bases at J, with 15 bases between the two ends. The CDR3 coding sequence is TGTGCCAGCAGCCCCGCAGGGGATCAGGGCTACACCTTC. Protein product: CASSPAGDQGYTF.

The chain couples TRBV18 to TRBJ1-2, with 7 bases that match TRBD1. This CDR3 comprises 14 residues. Trimming took 3 bases from V and 8 from J; bases not matched to a gene: 9. Germline V lookup: CDR1 KGHSH, CDR2 LQKENI. CDR3 DNA: TGTGCCAGCTCACCGCCGGGACAGCCGGCGGGCTACACCTTC. Residues: CASSPPGQPAGYTF.

The chain joins TRBV29-1 to TRBJ1-1; 8 bases align to TRBD1. The CDR3 totals 12 residues. The germline V gene has CDR1 SQVTM and CDR2 ANQGSEA. V shed 6 bases and J 4 bases; nucleotides not matched to a gene: 4. Here the CDR3 reads CSVQDRATEAFF. The DNA for the CDR3 is TGCAGCGTCCAGGACAGGGCCACTGAAGCTTTCTTT.

The J gene is TRBJ2-6, the V gene TRBV5-4; D gene ambiguous. V was trimmed by 9 bases and J by 0 bases, leaving 10 bases between them. CDR3 length: 14 residues. The germline V gene encodes CDR1 SGHNT and CDR2 YYREEE (reference sequence). CDR3 sequence: CATRLGSGANVLTF. The CDR3 coding sequence is TGTGCCACTAGACTGGGCTCTGGGGCCAACGTCCTGACTTTC.

This clone appeared a few times. The chain combines TRBV5-4 with TRBJ2-5; possible D gene TRBD1, 5 bases. The CDR3 has 15 amino acids. V lost 1 base, J lost 1 base, and 11 bases lay in between. Germline CDR1 is SGHNT and CDR2 is YYREEE (reference sequence). The CDR3 coding sequence is TGTGCCAGCAGCTTGAGGTTGCAGGGCCAAGAGACCCAGTACTTC. Protein sequence: CASSLRLQGQETQYF.

The gene calls are TRBV7-6 and TRBJ2-2, with D unresolved. This CDR3 comprises 13 residues. In germline, CDR1 is SGHVS, CDR2 FNYEAQ. Trimming removed 5 bases from V and 4 bases from J, with 8 bases in between. The CDR3 spells CASSQARTGELFF. The CDR3 DNA reads TGTGCCAGCAGCCAAGCACGCACCGGGGAGCTGTTTTTT.

The V call is TRBV3-1 (or the pseudogene TRBV3-2), the J call TRBJ1-6; 8 bases align to TRBD1. The ends lost 3 bases at V and 9 bases at J; junction bases unmatched: 4. CDR3 length: 14 residues. Germline CDR1 LGHDT, CDR2 YNNKEL (reference sequence). The CDR3 loop reads CASSQTGEFSPLHF. CDR3 nucleotide sequence: TGTGCCAGCAGCCAGACAGGGGAGTTTTCACCCCTCCACTTT.